This T cell receptor beta chain was recorded in a study of Graves' ophthalmopathy and Graves' hyperthyroidism. General study points: The authors also found most expanded thyroid clonotypes above 0.001 frequency in blood. Prediction of ophthalmopathy progression reached 70.59% sensitivity and around 72% specificity.

CDR3 regions of TCR beta were amplified from RNA transcripts. HTBI primers served in a first-round RT-PCR, which a second-round multiplex PCR followed. One entry per CDR3 protein, called by TCRdb with MiXCR from the multiplex PCR reads. The sample has a few hundred thousand distinct CDR3 sequences, roughly a sixth seen once. Many counts were recorded for this clonotype. Antigen unknown. CDR3 length: 13 amino acids. Germline values: CDR1 ENHRY, CDR2 SYGVKD. V lost 10 bases, J lost 3 bases, and 8 bases stayed unmatched. A duration under 3 months, NOSPECS ≥4, CAS ≥3 and moderate-to-severe activity characterized the donors with ophthalmopathy. Diagnosis used clinical symptoms, serum thyroxine, TRAb, thyroid ultrasound and orbital computed tomography.

The receptor was isolated from an adult man with Graves' ophthalmopathy. Source material: peripheral blood. The rearrangement joins TRBV10-3 to TRBJ1-1, with TRBD1 matching over 7 bases. DNA of the CDR3: TGTGCCACGAGATTACAGGGGTACACTGAAGCTTTCTTT. Protein product: CATRLQGYTEAFF.